One sample yielded the 13 T cell receptor beta chains listed below, sequenced in a study of T cell changes during pregnancy in multiple sclerosis. The assay was immunoSEQ multiplex PCR, and TCRdb's table has in-frame clones only and misses some. Here the sample spans roughly 69,000 clones, 91% being singletons. Specimen: peripheral blood, collected in the second trimester of pregnancy. The receptors come from a female donor with multiple sclerosis, enrolled in a pregnancy study.

This chain uses TRBV7-8 with TRBJ1-1; weak D call: TRBD1 (5 bases). The V gene's germline CDR1 is SGHVS and CDR2 FQNEAQ. The CDR3 has 15 amino acids. V was trimmed by 3 bases and J by 3 bases, leaving 14 bases between them. CDR3 protein: CASSLTRRADTEAFF. CDR3 sequence (DNA): TGTGCCAGCAGCTTGACACGCAGGGCGGACACTGAAGCTTTCTTT.

The chain links TRBV6-1 to TRBJ1-1, with a tentative D call TRBD1 (6 bases). Germline loops: CDR1 MNHNS, CDR2 SASEGT. V dropped 5 bases and J dropped 5 bases, with 9 bases sitting between them. This CDR3 spans 12 amino acids. This CDR3 is CASSLTGTEAFF. Here the CDR3 DNA reads TGTGCCAGCAGTCTAACAGGGACTGAAGCTTTCTTT.

As DNA, the CDR3 is TGTGCCAGCCGATCCGGGACAGAACAAGAGACCCAGTACTTC. It codes for CASRSGTEQETQYF. The chain recombines TRBV6-6 with TRBJ2-5; 7 nucleotides agree with TRBD1. This CDR3 is built from 14 residues. Losses at the gene ends were 8 bases for V and 2 bases for J; bases not matched to a gene: 8. Germline-derived CDR1 and CDR2 are MNHNY and SVGAGI (reference sequence).

This clone was found a few times. The genes are TRBV29-1 and TRBJ1-1, with D maybe TRBD1 (5 bases). This CDR3 contains 12 residues. Trimming removed 6 bases at V and 1 base at J, with 9 bases between. The germline CDR1 and CDR2 sequences are SQVTM and ANQGSEA. This CDR3 reads CSVDSPNTEAFF. CDR3 bases: TGCAGCGTCGACAGCCCGAACACTGAAGCTTTCTTT.

J is TRBJ2-7 and V is TRBV5-1; 9 bases match TRBD1. V was clipped by 4 bases and J by 3 bases; unmatched bases: 8. Germline-derived CDR1 and CDR2 are SGHRS and YFSETQ. The length of the CDR3 is 15 residues. Written as DNA, the CDR3 is TGCGCCAGCAGCCTGAACAGGGGGCGAGGCTACGAGCAGTACTTC. It specifies CASSLNRGRGYEQYF.

The chain carries TRBV2 and TRBJ1-2, with a tentative D call TRBD1 (6 bases). Germline V gives CDR1 SNHLY, CDR2 FYNNEI. The CDR3 is 14 residues long. With 10 bases removed from V and 7 bases from J, the gap between germline ends came to 22 bases. CDR3: CATPQGWSLGGYTF. The CDR3 DNA is TGTGCCACCCCACAGGGTTGGTCGTTAGGTGGCTACACCTTC.

The V and J genes are TRBV5-8 and TRBJ1-1; unclear D gene. The germline V gene has CDR1 SGHTS and CDR2 YDEGEE. The CDR3 extends over 13 amino acids. V lost 1 base and J lost 1, with 5 bases in between. The CDR3 DNA sequence: TGTGCCAGCAGCTTGACAAGGAACACTGAAGCTTTCTTT. This encodes CASSLTRNTEAFF. Variable domain in full (rest from reference TRBV5-8 and TRBJ1-1): EAGVTQSPTHLIKTRGQQATLRCSPISGHTSVYWYQQALGLGLQFLLWYDEGEERNRGNFPPRFSGRQFPNYSSELNVNALELEDSALYLCASSLTRNTEAFFGQGTRLTVV.

The chain recombines TRBV29-1 with TRBJ2-2; 7 positions match TRBD2. Germline assignment: CDR1 SQVTM and CDR2 ANQGSEA. This CDR3 is 14 amino acids long. Losses at the gene ends were 5 bases for V and 1 base for J; bases not matched to a gene: 4. This chain's CDR3 is CSVLVAGNTGELFF. The CDR3 nucleotides read TGCAGCGTTTTGGTAGCGGGGAACACCGGGGAGCTGTTTTTT.

This chain joins TRBV4-1 and TRBJ2-7; 9 bases map to TRBD1. CDR3 length equals 15 residues. Germline loops: CDR1 MGHRA, CDR2 YSYEKL. Losses at the gene ends were 0 bases for V and 6 bases for J; bases not matched to a gene: 6. The chain's CDR3 is CASSQEEGQGREQYF. The CDR3 DNA reads TGCGCCAGCAGCCAAGAAGAAGGACAGGGGCGCGAGCAGTACTTC.

V is TRBV6-5 and J is TRBJ2-5; no firm D call. The CDR3 contains 11 residues. Germline V gene lookup returns CDR1 MNHEY and CDR2 SVGAGI. Trimming stripped 5 bases from V and 7 bases from J, with 8 bases between. Here the CDR3 DNA reads TGTGCCAGCAGTCTTGCAGGGACCCAGTACTTC. Translated: CASSLAGTQYF.

This clone was counted once. This chain connects TRBV6-6 to TRBJ1-1; 8 bases map to TRBD1. CDR3 length: 15 residues. The V segment lost 5 bases and the J segment 2 bases; nucleotides outside the gene matches: 7. CDR1 and CDR2 (germline): MNHNY, SVGAGI (reference sequence). CDR3 sequence reads: CASSPIDRGNTEAFF. CDR3 bases: TGTGCCAGCAGTCCTATCGACAGGGGAAACACTGAAGCTTTCTTT.

The gene calls are TRBV7-2 and TRBJ1-2; 7 nucleotides agree with TRBD1. The CDR3 is made up of 13 amino acids. Looked up from germline, CDR1 is SGHTA and CDR2 is FQGNSA. With V trimmed by 4 bases and J by 6 bases, 5 bases remained unmatched. This chain's CDR3 is CASSSIQGDGYTF. In DNA, the CDR3 is TGTGCCAGCAGCTCGATCCAGGGGGATGGCTACACCTTC.

CDR3 loop: CASSFGGLEQFF. The DNA of the CDR3 is TGTGCCAGCAGCTTTGGAGGTTTAGAGCAGTTCTTC. The chain carries TRBV13 and TRBJ2-1, with D maybe TRBD2 (5 bases). The CDR3 has 12 residues. Germline values: CDR1 PRHDT, CDR2 FYEKMQ (reference sequence). V dropped 3 bases and J dropped 10 bases, with 10 bases sitting between them.